The rows below give T cell receptor beta chains drawn from one sample of a study of cytomegalovirus exposure and HLA in healthy donors. The table came from immunoSEQ multiplex PCR; TCRdb's copy has only in-frame clones and leaves some out. In the table there are some 110,000 clones, 85% to 90% of which are singletons. The sample was PBMCs. These receptors were taken from a woman between 18 and 29 years old in good health and CMV-seropositive. CDR3s leave out the opening cysteine and the closing phenylalanine or tryptophan.

v_call cdr3_length cdr3_aa
TRBV6-6 11 ASSSPTGNTIY
TRBV2 11 ASGPGRNTEAF
TRBV6-5 10 ASSRQGYEQY
TRBV9 16 ASSVTSGGASGANVLT
TRBV9 11 ASSDSLSGELF
TRBV11-3 11 ASSPTGGYEQY
TRBV4-2 14 ASSQADRGMNTEAF
TRBV4-2 13 ASSQGNRGEEKLF
TRBV19 15 ASSITGLAGATDTQY
TRBV5-5 12 ASSLWDSSYEQY
TRBV4-1 12 ASSQLIGANVLT
TRBV5-1 13 ASSLKARGPGELF
TRBV10-3 12 AIATGAPTGELF
TRBV7-3 12 ASSFASGSDTQY
TRBV5-4 13 ASSYNRGLNTEAF
TRBV6-1 13 ASRESWGLYNEQF